One sample yielded the 31 T cell receptor beta chains listed below, sequenced in a study of blood T cell repertoires in COVID-19. Using immunoSEQ multiplex PCR, the repertoire was profiled, and TCRdb retains in-frame clones only, with some absent. The data contain over 100,000 clones, approximately 88% of them singletons. The sequencing sample was made of peripheral blood. The receptors come from a man aged 50-59 years with acute or convalescent COVID-19.

This chain uses TRBV19 with TRBJ1-3, with 7 bases identical to TRBD1. The CDR3 loop spans 19 amino acids. V gave up 2 bases and J gave up 0 bases; unmatched junction bases: 13. Looked up from germline, CDR1 is LNHDA and CDR2 is SQIVND (reference sequence). CDR3 in DNA: TGTGCCAGTAGTATAAGATTTAGGGGGCGCGTGAACTCTGGAAACACCATATATTTT. It is translated as CASSIRFRGRVNSGNTIYF. Variable domain in full (rest from reference TRBV19 and TRBJ1-3): DGGITQSPKYLFRKEGQNVTLSCEQNLNHDAMYWYRQDPGQGLRLIYYSQIVNDFQKGDIAEGYSVSREKKESFPLTVTSAQKNPTAFYLCASSIRFRGRVNSGNTIYFGEGSWLTVV.

Written as DNA, the CDR3 is TGCGCCAGCAGCCCGACAGGGGTGGGTGGCTACACCTTC. Residues: CASSPTGVGGYTF. This chain joins TRBV4-1 and TRBJ1-2, with 8 positions matching TRBD1. Trimming took 4 bases from V and 7 from J; bases not matched to a gene: 5. Germline V CDR1 and CDR2: MGHRA, YSYEKL. The CDR3 is made up of 13 amino acids.

The genes are TRBV5-1 and TRBJ1-4, with D tentatively TRBD1 (6 bases). Looked up from germline, CDR1 is SGHRS and CDR2 is YFSETQ. The V end lost 5 bases, the J end lost 5 bases, and 13 bases lay between the germline ends. The CDR3 consists of 14 residues. The CDR3 spells CASSRDNSNEKLFF. CDR3 bases: TGCGCCAGCAGTCGGGACAACTCGAATGAAAAACTGTTTTTT.

Concerning this clone: The sample contains more than one DNA sequence encoding this CDR3. The chain employs TRBV28 and TRBJ1-6; D may be TRBD1 (6 bases). The CDR3 loop spans 15 amino acids. Germline CDR1 and CDR2: MDHEN and SYDVKM. Trimming shortened V by 6 bases and J by 2 bases, and 11 bases separated the two germline ends. The CDR3 loop reads CASRPQGTYNSPLHF. The CDR3 DNA sequence: TGTGCCAGCAGGCCCCAGGGGACCTATAATTCACCCCTCCACTTT.

The rearrangement links TRBV4-1 to TRBJ1-6; 11 bases fit TRBD1. V was clipped by 1 base and J by 7 bases; unmatched bases: 15. The germline V gene has CDR1 MGHRA and CDR2 YSYEKL. The CDR3 sequence is 20 residues long. For the CDR3, the DNA is TGCGCCAGCAGCCAAGGATGGGGACAGGGGGATACTACGGGAAATTCACCCCTCCACTTT. Protein sequence: CASSQGWGQGDTTGNSPLHF.

The V and J genes are TRBV5-1 and TRBJ2-5; 8 nucleotides agree with TRBD1. This CDR3 is built from 20 residues. The ends lost 2 bases at V and 1 base at J; junction bases unmatched: 19. In germline, CDR1 is SGHRS, CDR2 YFSETQ. The CDR3 coding sequence is TGCGCCAGCAGCTTAGGGCCGACAGGGGCGCTAGGTGGTCTCCAAGAGACCCAGTACTTC. Its protein product is CASSLGPTGALGGLQETQYF.

About this clone: Other DNA sequences in the sample encode the same CDR3. This chain connects TRBV7-2 to TRBJ2-1, with 11 positions matching TRBD2. V lost 5 bases to trimming and J lost 7 bases; unmatched junction nucleotides: 4. The germline gives CDR1 SGHTA, CDR2 FQGNSA. The CDR3 runs to 14 residues. The CDR3: CASSPGLAVNEQFF. DNA of the CDR3: TGTGCCAGCAGCCCGGGACTAGCGGTTAATGAGCAGTTCTTC.

This chain links TRBV21-1 with TRBJ1-3; the listed D gene, TRBD1, was not tested against the DNA. TRBV21-1 corresponds to a pseudogene. The CDR3 covers 17 residues. The CDR3 nucleotides read TGTGCCAGCAGCAAGGGGATGCAGGGGGCCTTTAGAAACACCATATATTTT. It codes for CASSKGMQGAFRNTIYF.

The chain is built from TRBV7-2 and TRBJ2-7; TRBD2 agrees at 7 bases. The CDR3 has 14 amino acids. The V gene end was trimmed by 2 bases and the J gene end by 6 bases; junction bases not matched to a gene: 7. CDR1 and CDR2 (germline): SGHTA, FQGNSA. The CDR3 spells CASSLFQRESEQYF. Written as DNA, the CDR3 is TGTGCCAGCAGCTTATTCCAGCGGGAAAGCGAGCAGTACTTC.

A single count supports this clone. The chain joins TRBV4-1 to TRBJ2-4; TRBD1 is a possible D gene (6 bases). The germline V and J ends were trimmed by 3 bases and 14 bases, with 17 bases remaining between them. Germline V gene sequence: CDR1 MGHRA, CDR2 YSYEKL. This CDR3 is 13 amino acids long. Written as DNA, the CDR3 is TGCGCCAGCAGCCACCGAAGGGGGTACAACGAGTACTTC. Residues: CASSHRRGYNEYF.

This clone turned up a few times. The rearrangement links TRBV4-2 to TRBJ2-7; 14 bases are shared with TRBD2. Germline-derived CDR1 and CDR2 are LGHNA and YNFKEQ. The CDR3 has 17 amino acids. V gave up 0 bases and J gave up 7 bases; unmatched junction bases: 8. As DNA, the CDR3 is TGTGCCAGCAGCCAAGATCGCTGGACTAGCGGGAGGATTGAGCAGTACTTC. This translates into CASSQDRWTSGRIEQYF.

V usage is TRBV2 and J usage is TRBJ1-1; 8 bases map to TRBD1. The J segment lost 5 bases and the V segment lost 6 bases, leaving 8 bases of the junction unmatched. This CDR3 comprises 14 residues. Germline V CDR1 and CDR2: SNHLY, FYNNEI. The CDR3 DNA reads TGTGCCAGCAGAATTTTGGACAGGGTAACTGAAGCTTTCTTT. This translates into CASRILDRVTEAFF.

The rearrangement links TRBV4-2 to TRBJ1-5; no clear D. Germline-derived CDR1 and CDR2 are LGHNA and YNFKEQ. V was shortened by 4 bases and J by 2 bases, with 9 bases between the two germline ends. CDR3 length: 14 amino acids. The CDR3, as DNA: TGTGCCAGCAGCCCAGGCGCACGCAATCAGCCCCAGCATTTT. Translation: CASSPGARNQPQHF.

The chain carries TRBV4-1 and TRBJ1-1, with 9 nucleotides matching TRBD1. Germline V gives CDR1 MGHRA, CDR2 YSYEKL. There are 15 residues in the CDR3. Trimming took 3 bases from V and 4 from J; bases not matched to a gene: 6. This chain's CDR3 is CASSQRGTGSTEAFF. In DNA form, the CDR3 reads TGCGCCAGCAGCCAGAGAGGGACAGGGAGCACTGAAGCTTTCTTT.

This clone was counted only a few times. This chain links TRBV18 with TRBJ2-4; D might be TRBD1 (6 bases). CDR3 size: 15 residues. V was pared by 2 bases and J by 8 bases, with 16 bases between. Germline CDR1 KGHSH, CDR2 LQKENI. In nucleotides, the CDR3 is TGTGCCAGCTCACCATCCCGGACAGTCTCGGACATTCAGTACTTC. Its protein is CASSPSRTVSDIQYF.

The chain has TRBV28 and TRBJ1-2; TRBD1 might be the D (6 bases). Germline V lookup: CDR1 MDHEN, CDR2 SYDVKM. The CDR3 covers 13 residues. V was pared by 7 bases and J by 7 bases, with 16 bases between. The CDR3 nucleotides are TGTGCCAGCACCCACAGGGTGCCAAGTGGCTACACCTTC. This gives the protein CASTHRVPSGYTF.

J is TRBJ2-7 and V is TRBV28, with 8 nucleotides matching TRBD1. There are 15 residues in the CDR3. V dropped 7 bases and J dropped 0; count of bases not matched to a gene: 8. CDR1 is MDHEN, CDR2 SYDVKM, per germline. The CDR3 DNA is TGTGCCAGCAACCTCCCGGGACAGGTCTCCTACGAGCAGTACTTC. The encoded protein is CASNLPGQVSYEQYF.

The J gene is TRBJ1-1, the V gene TRBV11-2; tentative D call: TRBD1 (6 bases). Germline V gene lookup returns CDR1 SGHAT and CDR2 FQNNGV. V gave up 7 bases and J gave up 2 bases, with 11 bases separating them. This CDR3 spans 13 amino acids. The CDR3 loop reads CASTKDRNTEAFF. CDR3 bases: TGTGCCAGCACCAAGGACAGAAACACTGAAGCTTTCTTT.

This sequence joins TRBV28 and TRBJ2-2, with 11 bases lining up with TRBD2. Germline lookup yields CDR1 MDHEN and CDR2 SYDVKM. After removal of 5 bases from V and 4 bases from J, the junction contained 9 bases not matched to a gene. CDR3 length: 17 residues. CDR3 loop: CASSKTGTSGSTGELFF. CDR3 sequence (DNA): TGTGCCAGCAGTAAGACCGGGACTAGCGGATCCACCGGGGAGCTGTTTTTT.

Written as DNA, the CDR3 is TGTGCCAGCAGCTTTACAGGGGGGGACTATGGCTACACCTTC. Protein product: CASSFTGGDYGYTF. The chain couples TRBV5-5 to TRBJ1-2, with TRBD1 matching over 8 bases. V shed 2 bases, J shed 3 bases, and the junction held 3 bases outside the gene matches. The CDR3 runs 14 residues. Looked up from germline, CDR1 is SGHKS and CDR2 is YYEKEE (reference sequence).

The chain links TRBV19 to TRBJ2-2; D gene uncertain. The V end lost 4 bases, the J end lost 6 bases, and 12 bases lay between the germline ends. Germline V lookup: CDR1 LNHDA, CDR2 SQIVND (reference sequence). The CDR3 is made up of 14 amino acids. DNA for the CDR3: TGTGCCAGTAGTACCCAGATACCTGCCGGGGAGCTGTTTTTT. Its protein is CASSTQIPAGELFF. Full variable domain (missing parts from reference TRBV19 and TRBJ2-2): DGGITQSPKYLFRKEGQNVTLSCEQNLNHDAMYWYRQDPGQGLRLIYYSQIVNDFQKGDIAEGYSVSREKKESFPLTVTSAQKNPTAFYLCASSTQIPAGELFFGEGSRLTVL.

The chain carries TRBV3-1 (or the pseudogene TRBV3-2) and TRBJ1-2; 8 positions match TRBD1. The length of the CDR3 is 16 residues. Germline CDR1 and CDR2: LGHDT and YNNKEL (reference sequence). J lost 3 bases, V lost 0 bases, and 6 bases had no gene match. The CDR3 reads CASSQDSGGFDYGYTF. The CDR3 DNA follows: TGTGCCAGCAGCCAAGATTCAGGGGGCTTTGACTATGGCTACACCTTC.

The chain uses TRBV28 and TRBJ2-3; possible D gene TRBD2, 6 bases. This CDR3 is built from 16 residues. V was cut by 5 bases and J by 0 bases, with 15 bases left in between. Germline V gives CDR1 MDHEN, CDR2 SYDVKM. The CDR3 nucleotides read TGTGCCAGCAGTAACTTAGCGGAGACTAGCACAGATACGCAGTATTTT. Translation: CASSNLAETSTDTQYF. Drawing the rest from reference TRBV28 and TRBJ2-3, the complete variable domain is DVKVTQSSRYLVKRTGEKVFLECVQDMDHENMFWYRQDPGLGLRLIYFSYDVKMKEKGDIPEGYSVSREKKERFSLILESASTNQTSMYLCASSNLAETSTDTQYFGPGTRLTVL.

The chain links TRBV2 to TRBJ1-4; 8 positions agree with TRBD1. V gave up 7 bases and J gave up 4 bases; unmatched junction bases: 5. Germline loops: CDR1 SNHLY, CDR2 FYNNEI. The CDR3 is 14 residues long. Here the CDR3 reads CASNPTGVNEKLFF. The CDR3 DNA is TGTGCCAGCAATCCGACAGGGGTTAATGAAAAACTGTTTTTT.

The V gene is TRBV28, the J gene TRBJ1-2; TRBD1 is a possible D gene (6 bases). The CDR3 contains 14 residues. CDR1 and CDR2 from the germline V gene are MDHEN and SYDVKM. V lost 5 bases and J 2 bases, leaving 12 bases between the germline ends. The CDR3 DNA follows: TGTGCCAGCAGTCCGACAGGCCCAAACTATGGCTACACCTTC. It specifies CASSPTGPNYGYTF.

In DNA form, the CDR3 reads TGTGCCAGCTCACTCCGGACAGGGGGCGGAACTGAAGCTTTCTTT. This encodes CASSLRTGGGTEAFF. This chain connects TRBV18 to TRBJ1-1; 11 bases agree with TRBD1. The CDR3 is 15 residues long. Germline CDR1 is KGHSH and CDR2 is LQKENI. Trimming cost V 4 bases and J 5 bases; bases outside gene matches: 6.

The gene calls are TRBV10-3 and TRBJ1-2; 9 bases match TRBD1. Germline CDR1 reads ENHRY; CDR2 reads SYGVKD. The J segment lost 6 bases and the V segment lost 0 bases, leaving 8 bases of the junction unmatched. This CDR3 region has 16 residues. DNA of the CDR3: TGTGCCATCAGTGAGTCGGAGGACAGGGGAGTCCATGGCTACACCTTC. It yields the protein CAISESEDRGVHGYTF.

This clone was counted a single time. This chain connects TRBV24-1 to TRBJ1-5; D unclear. This CDR3 is built from 14 residues. V gave up 4 bases and J gave up 1 base, with 7 bases separating them. Germline V gene data show CDR1 as KGHDR and CDR2 as SFDVKD. The CDR3 coding sequence is TGTGCCACCAGTGACTCAAGCAGCAATCAGCCCCAGCATTTT. This sequence encodes CATSDSSSNQPQHF.

V usage is TRBV20-1 and J usage is TRBJ1-1; 8 bases are a match to TRBD1. Trimming took 3 bases from V and 0 from J; bases not matched to a gene: 9. The germline gives CDR1 DFQATT, CDR2 SNEGSKA (reference sequence). The CDR3 loop spans 16 amino acids. The CDR3 sequence: CSASPTGGPMNTEAFF. CDR3 nucleotides: TGCAGTGCTAGTCCTACAGGGGGTCCCATGAACACTGAAGCTTTCTTT.

The chain has TRBV28 and TRBJ1-5; TRBD1 aligns across 11 bases. This CDR3 spans 15 amino acids. J was trimmed by 6 bases and V by 10 bases; bases with no gene match: 11. Germline CDR1 and CDR2: MDHEN and SYDVKM. The CDR3 DNA reads TGTGCCACCAGCTACGGGACAGGGGGTCGTCAGCCCCAGCATTTT. This codes for CATSYGTGGRQPQHF.

The rearrangement links TRBV10-3 to TRBJ1-1; 9 positions match TRBD1. There are 15 residues in the CDR3. The trim removed 7 bases at V and 1 base at J, leaving 7 bases unmatched. Germline lookup yields CDR1 ENHRY and CDR2 SYGVKD. DNA of the CDR3: TGTGCCATCACCGGGACAGGGAGAGGGAACACTGAAGCTTTCTTT. This codes for CAITGTGRGNTEAFF.